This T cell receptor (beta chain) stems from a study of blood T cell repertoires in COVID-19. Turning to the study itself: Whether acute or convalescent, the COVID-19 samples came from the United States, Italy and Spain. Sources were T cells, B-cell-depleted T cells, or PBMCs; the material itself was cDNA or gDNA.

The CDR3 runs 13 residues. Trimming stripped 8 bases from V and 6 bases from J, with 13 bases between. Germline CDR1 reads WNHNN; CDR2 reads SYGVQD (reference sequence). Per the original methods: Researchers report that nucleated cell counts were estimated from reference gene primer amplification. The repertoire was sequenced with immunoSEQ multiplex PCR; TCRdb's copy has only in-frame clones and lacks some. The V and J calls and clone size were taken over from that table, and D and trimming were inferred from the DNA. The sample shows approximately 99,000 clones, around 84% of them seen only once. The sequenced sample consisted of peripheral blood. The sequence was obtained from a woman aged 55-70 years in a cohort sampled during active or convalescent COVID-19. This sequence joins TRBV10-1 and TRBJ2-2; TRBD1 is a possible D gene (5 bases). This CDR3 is CASAAGLAGELFF. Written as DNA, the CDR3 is TGCGCCAGCGCGGCAGGGCTGGCCGGGGAGCTGTTTTTT.